The 2 T cell receptor beta chains below were found in one sample sequenced in a study of T-cell reconstitution after alpha-beta-depleted transplantation in children. Unique molecular identifiers were incorporated into the prepared TCRbeta library. TCRdb re-derived calls from the PCR reads in MiXCR, one entry per CDR3 protein. The sample has approximately 630,000 distinct CDR3 sequences; less than 15% are singletons. The specimen comprised PBMCs, sampled before TCRalphabeta/CD19-depleted stem cell transplant. These receptor sequences come from a girl aged 2-10 years with congenital amegakaryocytic thrombocytopenia, due to receive a stem cell transplant.

In its sample, this clonotype was seen many times. The chain uses TRBV28 and TRBJ2-2; 8 positions match TRBD2. The junction had 4 bases not matched to a gene; V was cut back by 3 bases and J by 1 base. Germline V CDR1 and CDR2: MDHEN, SYDVKM. The CDR3 covers 16 residues. The CDR3, as DNA: TGTGCCAGCAGTTTTTTCGCGGGAGGGAACACCGGGGAGCTGTTTTTT. It codes for CASSFFAGGNTGELFF.

Comments on this clonotype: A read error may be the cause here, since a much bigger clone is one base away. The rearrangement links TRBV20-1 to TRBJ2-1; 12 nucleotides match TRBD2. The CDR3 has 18 residues. V lost 1 base, J lost 1 base, and 8 bases stayed unmatched. Germline V gene sequence: CDR1 DFQATT, CDR2 SNEGSKA (reference sequence). The CDR3 protein is CSARGRLAGGTSYNEQFF. The CDR3 DNA sequence: TGCAGTGCTAGAGGTCGTCTAGCGGGAGGGACTTCCTACAATGAGCAGTTCTTC.